These T cell receptor beta chains were read from a single sample in a study of T cell repertoires in cytomegalovirus infection. TCRdb processed the reads anew with MiXCR; each CDR3 protein has one entry. The data show 45,000 to 60,000 distinct CDR3 sequences, about 18% seen once. Their antigens remain unidentified. The sequenced sample was CD8+ T cells from cultured PBMCs, obtained from culture after CMV antigen stimulation. Source of these receptors: a human donor in good health (CMV status not recorded). Some clones in this sample may be carry-over from other donors' samples. Each CDR3 is given with its conserved first and last residue. The order of the fields is clone size, J gene, D gene, V gene, CDR3 protein, CDR3 DNA. The D gene is left open where the match is weak. The listing skips clone size in some rows; elsewhere it reads once, few, many or a size class.

many	TRBJ2-5	-	TRBV28	CASSSTGTIKETQYF	TGTGCCAGCAGTTCCACCGGGACGATTAAAGAGACCCAGTACTTC
-	TRBJ1-2	TRBD1	TRBV9	CASSVARQGHNGYTF	TGTGCCAGCAGCGTAGCCCGACAGGGGCACAATGGCTACACCTTC
many	TRBJ1-1	TRBD1	TRBV27	CASSFQGALLDHQGTEAFF	TGTGCCAGCAGTTTTCAGGGGGCCCTACTTGATCACCAGGGGACTGAAGCTTTCTTT
few	TRBJ1-2	-	TRBV11-2	CASSPRQFPYGYTF	TGTGCCAGCAGCCCCCGACAGTTTCCCTATGGCTACACCTTC
-	TRBJ1-1	-	TRBV9	CASSATLNTEAFF	TGTGCCAGCAGCGCGACATTGAACACTGAAGCTTTCTTT
many	TRBJ1-5	TRBD1	TRBV5-5	CASSSRGQSNQPQHF	TGTGCCAGCAGCTCCCGGGGACAGAGTAATCAGCCCCAGCATTTT
-	TRBJ2-1	-	TRBV9	CASGGGLNEQFF	TGTGCCAGCGGTGGAGGGCTCAATGAGCAGTTCTTC
-	TRBJ2-7	TRBD2	TRBV19	CASSVNLAAVVDEQYF	TGTGCCAGTAGTGTGAATCTAGCGGCGGTTGTCGACGAGCAGTACTTC
few	TRBJ2-3	-	TRBV18	CASSPRGSRTDTQYF	TGTGCCAGCTCACCGAGGGGGTCCCGCACAGATACGCAGTATTTT
-	TRBJ1-1	TRBD1	TRBV6-2/TRBV6-3	CASSFVGTGPEAFF	TGTGCCAGCAGTTTCGTGGGGACAGGGCCTGAAGCTTTCTTT
-	TRBJ2-7	TRBD2	TRBV7-2	CASSFSGGDYEQYF	TGTGCCAGCAGCTTCAGCGGGGGGGACTACGAGCAGTACTTC
many	TRBJ2-2	-	TRBV12-3/TRBV12-4	CASSLRGTGELFF	TGTGCCAGCAGTTTAAGGGGTACCGGGGAGCTGTTTTTT
many	TRBJ2-1	TRBD2	TRBV7-9	CAVGPSGGLSDEQFF	TGTGCCGTCGGCCCTTCGGGGGGGCTAAGTGATGAGCAGTTCTTC
-	TRBJ2-3	-	TRBV6-2/TRBV6-3	CASSYPTDTQYF	TGTGCCAGCAGTTACCCTACAGATACGCAGTATTTT
-	TRBJ2-5	-	TRBV4-3	CASSQGLGRQETQYF	TGCGCCAGCAGCCAGGGGCTGGGAAGGCAGGAGACCCAGTACTTC
-	TRBJ2-2	-	TRBV7-3	CASSFKLYTGELFF	TGTGCCAGCAGCTTTAAACTCTACACCGGGGAGCTGTTTTTT
few	TRBJ2-2	-	TRBV12-5	CASGPFRGAEITGELFF	TGTGCTAGTGGTCCCTTCAGGGGGGCAGAAATCACCGGGGAGCTGTTTTTT
many	TRBJ2-4	TRBD1	TRBV28	CASSLEQGATKNIQYF	TGTGCCAGCAGTTTAGAACAGGGGGCGACCAAAAACATTCAGTACTTC
few	TRBJ1-6	TRBD1	TRBV7-6	CASSQETGSSYNSPLHF	TGTGCCAGCAGCCAAGAGACAGGGAGCTCCTATAATTCACCCCTCCACTTT
few	TRBJ1-2	-	TRBV5-4	CASSSWAVDNGYTF	TGTGCCAGCAGCTCTTGGGCGGTGGATAATGGCTACACCTTC
few	TRBJ2-1	-	TRBV5-5	CASSLSTVTYNEQFF	TGTGCCAGCAGCTTATCCACCGTTACTTACAATGAGCAGTTCTTC
-	TRBJ2-3	TRBD2	TRBV6-1	CASRGEASGGGLTQYF	TGTGCCAGCAGAGGGGAGGCTAGCGGGGGAGGCCTTACGCAGTATTTT
few	TRBJ2-5	-	TRBV9	CASSNSGAGGETQYF	TGTGCCAGCAGCAACTCGGGGGCCGGGGGGGAGACCCAGTACTTC
-	TRBJ1-2	TRBD1	TRBV20-1	CSAKEQGVFNYGYTF	TGCAGTGCTAAAGAACAGGGGGTATTTAACTATGGCTACACCTTC
few	TRBJ2-3	-	TRBV7-3	CASSDPGEAQDTQYF	TGTGCCAGCAGCGACCCCGGGGAAGCCCAAGATACGCAGTATTTT
few	TRBJ2-1	-	TRBV2	CASDGSSYNEQFF	TGTGCCAGCGATGGCAGCTCCTACAATGAGCAGTTCTTC
once	TRBJ1-2	-	TRBV7-2	CASSLGLGDGYTF	TGTGCCAGCAGCTTAGGGTTAGGGGACGGCTACACCTTC
-	TRBJ1-2	TRBD1	TRBV10-3	CAISEKRTGGNYGYTF	TGTGCCATCAGTGAGAAACGGACAGGGGGGAACTATGGCTACACCTTC
few	TRBJ1-5	-	TRBV12-3/TRBV12-4	CASSLAAAHSNQPQHF	TGTGCCAGCAGTTTGGCCGCAGCCCATAGCAATCAGCCCCAGCATTTT
few	TRBJ1-1	-	TRBV27	CASSLAGTRATEAFF	TGTGCCAGCAGTTTAGCGGGGACACGGGCAACTGAAGCTTTCTTT
-	TRBJ2-7	-	TRBV6-2/TRBV6-3	CVSMIASRGNEQYF	TGTGTCAGCATGATCGCTAGCAGGGGAAACGAGCAGTACTTC
few	TRBJ2-1	-	TRBV4-3	CASSQDRESSEQFF	TGCGCCAGCAGCCAAGACCGGGAGTCTAGTGAGCAGTTCTTC
few	TRBJ1-4	-	TRBV9	CVSSAPNEKLFF	TGTGTCAGCAGCGCACCTAATGAAAAACTGTTTTTT
few	TRBJ2-6	-	TRBV7-2	CASSLRAFSGANVLTF	TGTGCCAGCAGCCTCCGGGCATTCTCTGGGGCCAACGTCCTGACTTTC
-	TRBJ2-7	TRBD2	TRBV6-2/TRBV6-3	CASSPRGGGPSYEQYF	TGTGCCAGCAGCCCACGGGGGGGAGGGCCCTCCTACGAGCAGTACTTC
-	TRBJ2-1	-	TRBV7-8	CASSLRDRHNEQFF	TGTGCCAGCAGCCTTAGAGACAGGCACAATGAGCAGTTCTTC
-	TRBJ1-6	-	TRBV27	CASSARTGSSYNSPLHF	TGTGCCAGCAGTGCCCGGACTGGGAGCTCCTATAATTCACCCCTCCACTTT
many	TRBJ1-4	-	TRBV7-2	CASSPRKGVGEKLFF	TGTGCCAGCAGCCCCCGGAAGGGGGTGGGGGAAAAACTGTTTTTT
-	TRBJ2-7	TRBD2	TRBV7-2	CASSLISGDLDEQYF	TGTGCCAGCAGCTTAATAAGCGGGGATCTAGACGAGCAGTACTTC
few	TRBJ2-4	TRBD1	TRBV12-3/TRBV12-4	CATGRGRGAKNIQYF	TGTGCCACAGGAAGGGGGCGAGGAGCCAAAAACATTCAGTACTTC
few	TRBJ2-2	-	TRBV6-4	CASSDSSGTGELFF	TGTGCCAGCAGTGACAGTTCTGGCACCGGGGAGCTGTTTTTT
many	TRBJ2-3	TRBD2	TRBV28	CASIVRLAGQPDTQYF	TGTGCCAGCATAGTCAGACTAGCGGGACAGCCAGATACGCAGTATTTT
-	TRBJ2-7	TRBD1	TRBV27	CASSIDRGLGYEQYF	TGTGCCAGCAGCATCGACAGGGGGCTTGGGTACGAGCAGTACTTC
few	TRBJ2-7	TRBD2	TRBV12-3/TRBV12-4	CASSYGLAREQYF	TGTGCCAGCAGTTATGGACTAGCGCGGGAGCAGTACTTC
-	TRBJ2-1	-	TRBV7-2	CASSLGLGGANEQFF	TGTGCCAGCAGCTTAGGTTTAGGAGGGGCTAATGAGCAGTTCTTC
-	TRBJ2-7	TRBD1	TRBV6-6	CASRAGGYEQYF	TGTGCCAGCAGAGCAGGGGGCTACGAGCAGTACTTC
-	TRBJ2-7	TRBD2	TRBV7-6	CASSSRTSGRSYEQYF	TGTGCCAGCAGCTCAAGGACTAGCGGGAGATCCTACGAGCAGTACTTC
many	TRBJ1-2	TRBD1	TRBV27	CASSLRTGATIRYGYTF	TGTGCCAGCAGTTTGAGGACAGGAGCTACAATCCGCTATGGCTACACCTTC
many	TRBJ2-1	-	TRBV7-2	CASSLGRFSYNEQFF	TGTGCCAGCAGCTTAGGGAGGTTCTCCTACAATGAGCAGTTCTTC
few	TRBJ1-4	-	TRBV6-1	CASREDINEKLFF	TGTGCGTCCAGGGAGGATATTAATGAAAAACTGTTTTTT
-	TRBJ1-1	-	TRBV27	CASSLFPGLITEAFF	TGTGCCAGCAGTTTATTCCCGGGGCTGATCACTGAAGCTTTCTTT
few	TRBJ1-1	-	TRBV12-3/TRBV12-4	CASTLGGGNTEAFF	TGTGCCAGCACCCTCGGGGGGGGAAACACTGAAGCTTTCTTT
many	TRBJ1-4	TRBD1	TRBV6-1	CASSEAGGHEKLFF	TGTGCCAGTAGTGAGGCAGGGGGGCATGAAAAACTGTTTTTT
few	TRBJ2-2	-	TRBV11-3	CASSFLGDRGELFF	TGTGCCAGCAGCTTCCTAGGAGATCGAGGGGAGCTGTTTTTT
-	TRBJ2-7	TRBD2	TRBV23-1	CASSQRTSGEGDEQYF	TGCGCCAGCAGTCAGCGGACTAGCGGGGAGGGGGACGAGCAGTACTTC